The 12 T cell receptor beta chains below all came from one sample that was sequenced in a study of blood T cells in healthy people across ages. The authors ran a second PCR of 7 to 11 cycles using a sample-barcoded 5' primer and a J-beta primer mix. Via MiXCR, TCRdb re-called the 5' RACE reads, giving one row per CDR3 protein. This sample has 700,000 or so distinct CDR3 sequences, with roughly 41% found just once. Input material: blood. All receptors derive from a man of 80 years or more in good health.

This clonotype appeared once. The CDR3, as DNA: TGTGCCAGCAGTTTCCTCATACGGACTAGCGGGAGCCTAGCGAAAGAGACCCAGTACTTC. Translated, it gives CASSFLIRTSGSLAKETQYF. This chain links TRBV28 with TRBJ2-5, with TRBD2 identical over 13 bases. Germline V CDR1 and CDR2: MDHEN, SYDVKM. The junction had 16 bases not matched to a gene; V was cut back by 3 bases and J by 3 bases. This CDR3 spans 20 amino acids.

This clonotype was seen more than once but under ten times. The J gene is TRBJ2-3, the V gene TRBV7-2; TRBD2 matches 9 bases. Trimming at V came to 3 bases and at J to 2 bases, leaving 9 bases not matched to a gene. Germline loops: CDR1 SGHTA, CDR2 FQGNSA. The CDR3 is 17 residues long. CDR3 sequence reads: CASSFLAGVTSTDTQYF. The CDR3 DNA sequence: TGTGCCAGCAGCTTTTTAGCGGGAGTTACCTCCACAGATACGCAGTATTTT. Combining the CDR3 with reference TRBV7-2 and TRBJ2-3 gives the whole variable domain GAGVSQSPSNKVTEKGKDVELRCDPISGHTALYWYRQSLGQGLEFLIYFQGNSAPDKSGLPSDRFSAERTGGSVSTLTIQRTQQEDSAVYLCASSFLAGVTSTDTQYFGPGTRLTVL.

The gene calls are TRBV28 and TRBJ1-2, with TRBD1 identical over 7 bases. J lost 8 bases, V lost 3 bases, and 6 bases had no gene match. Germline values: CDR1 MDHEN, CDR2 SYDVKM. The CDR3 is 13 residues long. The chain's CDR3 is CASSFQGEGGYTF. CDR3 coding DNA: TGTGCCAGCAGTTTCCAGGGGGAGGGAGGCTACACCTTC.

There are a few counts of this clonotype. This chain joins TRBV19 and TRBJ2-2, with D uncertain. CDR3 length: 15 residues. CDR1 is LNHDA and CDR2 is SQIVND in the germline V gene (reference sequence). V was cut by 2 bases and J by 4 bases, with 11 bases left in between. CDR3 amino acids: CASSIQVMRTGELFF. The CDR3 bases are TGTGCCAGTAGTATACAGGTTATGCGCACCGGGGAGCTGTTTTTT.

This clonotype was found a few times. This chain uses TRBV27 with TRBJ2-7; 8 bases align to TRBD1. The germline V gene has CDR1 MNHEY and CDR2 SMNVEV (reference sequence). Germline trimming cut 6 bases from V and 6 bases from J; bases unmatched to any gene: 13. The CDR3 spans 15 residues. The CDR3 nucleotides are TGTGCCAGCAGACGACAGGGGTCGACGTACCCCGAGCAGTACTTC. Translation: CASRRQGSTYPEQYF.

This clonotype showed up just a few times. The chain couples TRBV20-1 to TRBJ2-7; D is possibly TRBD1 (6 bases). Germline V lookup: CDR1 DFQATT, CDR2 SNEGSKA (reference sequence). The CDR3 is 15 amino acids. V gave up 0 bases and J gave up 3 bases, with 15 bases separating them. CDR3 loop: CSARDRTERIYEQYF. Here the CDR3 DNA reads TGCAGTGCTAGAGACAGGACAGAAAGAATCTACGAGCAGTACTTC.

V gene TRBV4-2 combines with J gene TRBJ2-5; 11 nucleotides match TRBD2. The CDR3 covers 16 residues. Germline V gene sequence: CDR1 LGHNA, CDR2 YNFKEQ. The ends lost 4 bases at V and 2 bases at J; junction bases unmatched: 6. The CDR3 DNA reads TGTGCCAGCAGCCTCATGACTAGCGGGGTACAAGAGACCCAGTACTTC. As protein: CASSLMTSGVQETQYF.

J is TRBJ1-5 and V is TRBV7-2, with 12 bases lining up with TRBD1. Germline trimming cut 5 bases from V and 0 bases from J; bases unmatched to any gene: 5. Per the germline V gene, CDR1 is SGHTA and CDR2 is FQGNSA. The CDR3 runs to 17 residues. DNA for the CDR3: TGTGCCAGCAGCCGACCGGGACAGGGGGCTAGCAATCAGCCCCAGCATTTT. Its translation is CASSRPGQGASNQPQHF.

The chain employs TRBV7-2 and TRBJ2-7; TRBD2 aligns across 12 bases. Trimming at V came to 1 base and at J to 6 bases, leaving 13 bases not matched to a gene. The CDR3 is 18 amino acids. The germline gives CDR1 SGHTA, CDR2 FQGNSA. CDR3 nucleotide sequence: TGTGCCAGCAGCTTAGGCGGACTAGCGGGAATCGGGGGAGGCGAGCAGTACTTC. Amino acids: CASSLGGLAGIGGGEQYF.

In its sample, this clonotype was seen a few times. The gene calls are TRBV7-2 and TRBJ2-3; D is ambiguous. Per germline, CDR1 SGHTA and CDR2 FQGNSA. CDR3 size: 15 residues. The germline V and J ends were trimmed by 5 bases and 5 bases, with 17 bases remaining between them. The CDR3, as DNA: TGTGCCAGCAGCCCCCCAGCACTGTCCGGAGATACGCAGTATTTT. Its translation is CASSPPALSGDTQYF. Variable domain in full (rest from reference TRBV7-2 and TRBJ2-3): GAGVSQSPSNKVTEKGKDVELRCDPISGHTALYWYRQSLGQGLEFLIYFQGNSAPDKSGLPSDRFSAERTGGSVSTLTIQRTQQEDSAVYLCASSPPALSGDTQYFGPGTRLTVL.

This clonotype was seen a handful of times. V gene TRBV7-9 combines with J gene TRBJ1-1; D is unresolved. The V gene lost 2 bases and the J gene lost 4 bases, with 8 bases spanning the gap. CDR1 and CDR2 (germline): SEHNR, FQNEAQ (reference sequence). The CDR3 runs 13 residues. CDR3 DNA: TGTGCCAGCAGCTTAATAGGGTTCACTGAAGCTTTCTTT. Translated, it gives CASSLIGFTEAFF.

CDR3 bases: TGCGCCAGCAGTTTGACAGGGCCTGGATCACCCCTCCACTTT. Protein product: CASSLTGPGSPLHF. The rearrangement uses TRBV5-1 and TRBJ1-6, with 7 bases that match TRBD1. The CDR3 length is 14 residues. Per germline, CDR1 SGHRS and CDR2 YFSETQ. The junction had 9 bases not matched to a gene; V was cut back by 5 bases and J by 10 bases.